The sample holds a few counts of the clone carrying this T cell receptor beta chain. Its antigen is as yet unknown. Trimming shortened V by 0 bases and J by 6 bases, and 18 bases separated the two germline ends. Germline V CDR1 and CDR2: DFQATT, SNEGSKA (reference sequence). CDR3 length: 15 amino acids. TCRdb reprocessed the RT-PCR reads with MiXCR, giving one entry per CDR3 protein. The data contain 590,000 or so distinct CDR3 sequences, 13% to 15% of them singletons. The data belong to a study of response to subunit inactivated influenza vaccine. Study results and caveats: Each seasonal flu vaccination may recruit only limited new T cells, authors suggested.

The sequences come from PBMCs from blood, collected about 14 days before vaccination. The rearrangement uses TRBV20-1 and TRBJ2-7; no definite D call. The sequence came from a man aged 45-60 years who received an inactivated influenza vaccine. CDR3 coding DNA: TGCAGTGCTAGAGATCGGTTATGGTCGGGTGCCGAGCAGTACTTC. It translates to CSARDRLWSGAEQYF.